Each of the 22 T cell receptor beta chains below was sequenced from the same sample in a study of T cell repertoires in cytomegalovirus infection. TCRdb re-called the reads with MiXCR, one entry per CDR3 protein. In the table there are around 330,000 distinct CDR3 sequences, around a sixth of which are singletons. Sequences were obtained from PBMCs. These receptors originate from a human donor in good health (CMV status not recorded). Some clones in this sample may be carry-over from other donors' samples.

The CDR3 loop reads CSASRPGPTDTQYF. DNA for the CDR3: TGCAGTGCTTCAAGGCCGGGCCCGACAGATACGCAGTATTTT. This sequence joins TRBV20-1 and TRBJ2-3; D is unclear. This CDR3 spans 14 amino acids. Trimming stripped 5 bases from V and 3 bases from J, with 15 bases between. Germline CDR1 and CDR2: DFQATT and SNEGSKA (reference sequence).

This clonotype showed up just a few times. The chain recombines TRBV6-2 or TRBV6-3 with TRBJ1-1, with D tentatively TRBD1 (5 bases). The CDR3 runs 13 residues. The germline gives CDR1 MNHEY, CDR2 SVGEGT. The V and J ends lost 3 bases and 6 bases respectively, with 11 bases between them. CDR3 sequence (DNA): TGTGCCAGCAGTTATCAAGCGGGGGCTGAAGCTTTCTTT. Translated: CASSYQAGAEAFF.

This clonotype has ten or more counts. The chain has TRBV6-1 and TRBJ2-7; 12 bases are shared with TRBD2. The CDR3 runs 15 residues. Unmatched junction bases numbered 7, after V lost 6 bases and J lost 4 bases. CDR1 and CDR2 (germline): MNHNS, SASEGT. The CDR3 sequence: CASRRSTSGGYEQYF. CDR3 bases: TGTGCCAGCAGGCGAAGTACTAGCGGGGGGTACGAGCAGTACTTC.

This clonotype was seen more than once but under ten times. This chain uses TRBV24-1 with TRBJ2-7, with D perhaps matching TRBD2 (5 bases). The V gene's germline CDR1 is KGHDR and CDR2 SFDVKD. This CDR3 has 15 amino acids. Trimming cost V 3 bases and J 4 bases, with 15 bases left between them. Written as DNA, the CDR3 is TGTGCCACCAGTGATACCGGGCCTGGAGGATACGAGCAGTACTTC. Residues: CATSDTGPGGYEQYF.

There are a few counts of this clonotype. This CDR3 reads CASSLEGSTSEAFF. The CDR3 nucleotides read TGCGCCAGCAGCTTGGAGGGAAGCACCTCAGAAGCTTTCTTT. This chain connects TRBV5-1 to TRBJ1-1, with no clear D. CDR3 length: 14 residues. Germline assignment: CDR1 SGHRS and CDR2 YFSETQ. V was cut by 0 bases and J by 8 bases, with 14 bases left in between.

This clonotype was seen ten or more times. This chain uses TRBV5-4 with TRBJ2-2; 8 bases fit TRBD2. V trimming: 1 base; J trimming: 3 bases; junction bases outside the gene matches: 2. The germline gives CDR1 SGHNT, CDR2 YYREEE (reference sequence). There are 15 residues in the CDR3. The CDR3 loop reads CASSLTSGYTGELFF. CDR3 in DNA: TGTGCCAGCAGCTTGACTAGCGGCTACACCGGGGAGCTGTTTTTT.

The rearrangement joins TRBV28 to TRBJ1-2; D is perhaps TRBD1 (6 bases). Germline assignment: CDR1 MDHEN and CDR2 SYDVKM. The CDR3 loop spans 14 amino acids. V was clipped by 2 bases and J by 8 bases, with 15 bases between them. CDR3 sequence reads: CASSLSGGARGYTF. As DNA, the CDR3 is TGTGCCAGCAGTTTAAGTGGGGGCGCTCGGGGCTACACCTTC.

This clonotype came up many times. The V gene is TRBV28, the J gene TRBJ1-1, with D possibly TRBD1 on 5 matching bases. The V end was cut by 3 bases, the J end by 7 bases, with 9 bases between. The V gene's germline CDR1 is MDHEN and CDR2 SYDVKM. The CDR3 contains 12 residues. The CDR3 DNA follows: TGTGCCAGCAGTTTCGGGGGGGGTGAAGCTTTCTTT. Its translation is CASSFGGGEAFF.

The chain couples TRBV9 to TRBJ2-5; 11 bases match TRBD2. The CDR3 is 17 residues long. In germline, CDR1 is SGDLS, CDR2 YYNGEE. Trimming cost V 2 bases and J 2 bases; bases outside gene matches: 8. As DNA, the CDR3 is TGTGCCAGCAGCGTCACCATGGGACTAGCGGTTCAAGAGACCCAGTACTTC. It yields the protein CASSVTMGLAVQETQYF.

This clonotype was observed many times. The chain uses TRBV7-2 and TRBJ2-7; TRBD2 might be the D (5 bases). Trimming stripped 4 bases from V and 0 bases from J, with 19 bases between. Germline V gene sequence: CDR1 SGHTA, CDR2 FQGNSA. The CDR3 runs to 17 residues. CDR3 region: CASSSMTLGESSYEQYF. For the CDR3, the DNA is TGTGCCAGCAGCTCAATGACTCTCGGGGAGAGCTCCTACGAGCAGTACTTC.

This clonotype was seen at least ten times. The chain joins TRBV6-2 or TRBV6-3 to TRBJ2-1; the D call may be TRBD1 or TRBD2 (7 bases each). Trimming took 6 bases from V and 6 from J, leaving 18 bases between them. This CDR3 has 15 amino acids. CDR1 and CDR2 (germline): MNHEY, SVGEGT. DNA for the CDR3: TGTGCCAGCAGCCCTGGGCAGGGGGGGTTCAATGAGCAGTTCTTC. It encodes CASSPGQGGFNEQFF.

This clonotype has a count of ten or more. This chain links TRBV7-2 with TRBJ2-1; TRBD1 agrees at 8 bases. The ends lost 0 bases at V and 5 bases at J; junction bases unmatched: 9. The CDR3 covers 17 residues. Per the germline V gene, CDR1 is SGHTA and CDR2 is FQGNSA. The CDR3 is CASSLAHRTGINNEQFF. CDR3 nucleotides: TGTGCCAGCAGCTTAGCTCATAGGACAGGGATCAACAATGAGCAGTTCTTC.

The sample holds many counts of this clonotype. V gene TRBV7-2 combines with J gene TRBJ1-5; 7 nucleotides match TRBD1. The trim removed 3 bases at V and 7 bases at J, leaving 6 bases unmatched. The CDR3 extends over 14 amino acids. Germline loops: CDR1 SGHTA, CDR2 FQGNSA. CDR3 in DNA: TGTGCCAGCAGCTTGAAACAGGGGTTGCAGCCCCAGCATTTT. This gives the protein CASSLKQGLQPQHF.

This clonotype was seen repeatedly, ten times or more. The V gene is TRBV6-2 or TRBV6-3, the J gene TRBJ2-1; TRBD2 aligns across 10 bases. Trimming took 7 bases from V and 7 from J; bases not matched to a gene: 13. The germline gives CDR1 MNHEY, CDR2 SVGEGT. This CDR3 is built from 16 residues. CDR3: CASIALPGLAKNEQFF. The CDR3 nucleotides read TGTGCCAGCATCGCCCTTCCGGGACTAGCGAAAAATGAGCAGTTCTTC.

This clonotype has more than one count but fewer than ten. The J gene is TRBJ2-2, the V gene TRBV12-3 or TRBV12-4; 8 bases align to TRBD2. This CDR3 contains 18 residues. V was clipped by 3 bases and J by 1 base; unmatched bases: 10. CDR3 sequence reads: CASSFVLRLAKNTGELFF. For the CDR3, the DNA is TGTGCCAGCAGTTTCGTCCTCAGACTAGCGAAGAACACCGGGGAGCTGTTTTTT.

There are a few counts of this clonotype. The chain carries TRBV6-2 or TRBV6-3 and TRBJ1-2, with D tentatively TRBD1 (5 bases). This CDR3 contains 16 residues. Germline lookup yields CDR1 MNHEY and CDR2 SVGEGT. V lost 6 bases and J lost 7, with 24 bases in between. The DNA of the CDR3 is TGTGCCAGCAGCCGATGGCCTCCCCAGGGTACGGTTGGCTACACCTTC. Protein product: CASSRWPPQGTVGYTF.

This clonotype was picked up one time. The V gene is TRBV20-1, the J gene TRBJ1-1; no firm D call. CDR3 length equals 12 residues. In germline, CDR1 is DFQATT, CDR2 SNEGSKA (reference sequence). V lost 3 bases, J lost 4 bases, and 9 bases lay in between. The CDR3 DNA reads TGCAGTGCTAGGGCGGGCCGCACTGAAGCTTTCTTT. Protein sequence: CSARAGRTEAFF.

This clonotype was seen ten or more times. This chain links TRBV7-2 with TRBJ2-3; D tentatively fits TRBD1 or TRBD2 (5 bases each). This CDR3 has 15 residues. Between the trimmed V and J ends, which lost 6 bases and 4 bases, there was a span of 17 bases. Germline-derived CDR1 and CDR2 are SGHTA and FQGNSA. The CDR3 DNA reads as TGTGCCAGCAGGAAAGGGGATAGCGCCTCAGATACGCAGTATTTT. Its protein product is CASRKGDSASDTQYF.

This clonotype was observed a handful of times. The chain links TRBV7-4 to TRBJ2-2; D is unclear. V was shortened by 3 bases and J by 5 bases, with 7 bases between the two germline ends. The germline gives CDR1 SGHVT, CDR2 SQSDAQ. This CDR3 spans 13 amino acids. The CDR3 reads CASSFIGTGELFF. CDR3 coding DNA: TGTGCCAGCAGCTTCATAGGGACCGGGGAGCTGTTTTTT.

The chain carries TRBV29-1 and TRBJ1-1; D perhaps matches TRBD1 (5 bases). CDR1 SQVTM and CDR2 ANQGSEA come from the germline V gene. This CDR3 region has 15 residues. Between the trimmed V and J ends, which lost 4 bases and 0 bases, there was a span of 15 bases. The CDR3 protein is CSVGGAVLLNTEAFF. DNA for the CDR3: TGCAGCGTTGGCGGGGCGGTCCTTTTGAACACTGAAGCTTTCTTT.

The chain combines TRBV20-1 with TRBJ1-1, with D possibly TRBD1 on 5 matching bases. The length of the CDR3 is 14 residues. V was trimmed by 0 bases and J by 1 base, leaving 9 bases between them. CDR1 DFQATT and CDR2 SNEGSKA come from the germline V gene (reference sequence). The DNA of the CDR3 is TGCAGTGCTAGAGACCCGAGGGGGAACACTGAAGCTTTCTTT. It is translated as CSARDPRGNTEAFF.

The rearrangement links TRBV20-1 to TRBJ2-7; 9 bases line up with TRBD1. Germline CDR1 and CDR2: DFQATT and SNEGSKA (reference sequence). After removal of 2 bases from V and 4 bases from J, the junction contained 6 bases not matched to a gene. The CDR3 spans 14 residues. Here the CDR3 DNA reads TGCAGTGCTAGACTAGGGACAGGGAATTACGAGCAGTACTTC. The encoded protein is CSARLGTGNYEQYF.